A selection of T cell receptor beta chains follows, all from one sample in a study of T cells in localized non-small cell lung cancer. Profiled with immunoSEQ multiplex PCR; TCRdb holds only in-frame clones, not every one. The sample shows some 22,000 clones, roughly nine tenths of them seen only once. This specimen was PBMCs, taken before any cancer treatment. The source of these receptors is a man aged 35-75 years with stage II squamous cell lung carcinoma. The CDR3 runs from the conserved cysteine through the conserved F or W.

length: 14
V: TRBV30
CDR3: CAWSRGPIGTEAFF

length: 13
V: TRBV7-9
CDR3: CASSFPGNNEQFF

length: 14
V: TRBV6-5
CDR3: CASSPGHGTDTQYF

length: 13
V: TRBV2
CDR3: CASSEWGNYGYTF

length: 15
V: TRBV7-9
CDR3: CASSASGTGRYEQYF

length: 15
V: TRBV18
CDR3: CASSRGQGASKTQYF

length: 15
V: TRBV5-1
CDR3: CASSLTGGDSQPQHF

length: 17
V: TRBV7-9
CDR3: CASSLTDGSSYNSPLHF

length: 11
V: TRBV5-1
CDR3: CASSASGEQYF

length: 14
V: TRBV5-1
CDR3: CASSQGQGQETQYF

length: 13
V: TRBV5-1
CDR3: CASSWGRGSGYTF

length: 14
V: TRBV9
CDR3: CASSITGGQETQYF

length: 12
V: TRBV6-6
CDR3: CASRGPGNTIYF

length: 15
V: TRBV6-1
CDR3: CASSEAGHSTHPQHF

length: 13
V: TRBV5-4
CDR3: CASSRDRDQPQHF

length: 14
V: TRBV28
CDR3: CASSGDRAQETQYF

length: 11
V: TRBV6-5
CDR3: CASSHAKGYTF

length: 15
V: TRBV23-1
CDR3: CASSHGSTRAAGQFF

length: 15
V: TRBV7-9
CDR3: CASSLGDRAYYGYTF

length: 13
V: TRBV29-1
CDR3: CSALAGGGDTQYF

length: 11
V: TRBV20-1
CDR3: CSAWETYEQYF

length: 13
V: TRBV10-3
CDR3: CATTEGINEKLFF

length: 14
V: TRBV7-2
CDR3: CASSTAGKVETQYF

length: 15
V: TRBV7-2
CDR3: CASSLATGATSVAFF

length: 15
V: TRBV19
CDR3: CASSSGTSGTDTQYF

length: 14
V: TRBV6-1
CDR3: CASSNRDGTYEQYF

length: 12
V: TRBV6-5
CDR3: CASSFNRVGYTF

length: 15
V: TRBV6-1
CDR3: CASSTTGADLYGYTF

length: 13
V: TRBV6-6
CDR3: CASRQTVNTEAFF

length: 16
V: TRBV5-1
CDR3: CASSPRTGIMNTEAFF

length: 15
V: TRBV5-6
CDR3: CASTTYVQSYNEQFF

length: 16
V: TRBV9
CDR3: CASSPGLDFSTDTQYF

length: 17
V: TRBV14
CDR3: CASSQPSYDSEENEAFF

length: 16
V: TRBV27
CDR3: CASSLVGSARADTQYF

length: 14
V: TRBV5-1
CDR3: CASSLTADRSGYTF

length: 16
V: TRBV11-2
CDR3: CASSLGGVSHTGELFF

length: 16
V: TRBV19
CDR3: CASSIAQGSVNYGYTF

length: 15
V: TRBV7-6
CDR3: CASSSRQGPNYGYTF

length: 15
V: TRBV18
CDR3: CASSPRDSGTDTQYF

length: 14
V: TRBV28
CDR3: CASSETGLAYEQYF

length: 13
V: TRBV19
CDR3: CASSPGLEQPQHF

length: 15
V: TRBV5-1
CDR3: CASSLAAGATGELFF

length: 15
V: TRBV5-1
CDR3: CASNRIGAKTDTQYF

length: 13
V: TRBV19
CDR3: CASLDSHRDGYTF

length: 16
V: TRBV4-3
CDR3: CASSQEGPGGQETQYF

length: 15
V: TRBV5-4
CDR3: CASSPGPASGNTIYF

length: 14
V: TRBV28
CDR3: CASSTGTGKQPQHF

length: 15
V: TRBV15
CDR3: CATSIPGTGSNEQFF

length: 13
V: TRBV18
CDR3: CASSPSGGTEQYF

length: 14
V: TRBV28
CDR3: CASSLSPGVGEAFF

length: 14
V: TRBV19
CDR3: CASSLRGTVYEQFF

length: 17
V: TRBV2
CDR3: CASSPDSLEGSNQPQHF